These 22 T cell receptor beta chains share one sample of origin, sequenced in a study of T cells in Graves' hyperthyroidism and ophthalmopathy. Authors of the study amplified TCR beta CDR3 regions from RNA transcripts. The TCR CDR3 first-round RT-PCR relied on the HTBI primer set. MiXCR, applied by TCRdb to the multiplex PCR reads, yields one record per CDR3 protein. This table holds some 500,000 distinct CDR3 sequences, around a quarter found once. The sample taken for sequencing was blood. These receptors all stem from a woman younger than 45 with Graves' ophthalmopathy.

The table lists this clonotype with many counts. This rearrangement joins TRBV6-1 to TRBJ1-5; no reliable D call. The germline V and J ends were trimmed by 5 bases and 5 bases, with 13 bases remaining between them. CDR3 length: 14 amino acids. Per the germline V gene, CDR1 is MNHNS and CDR2 is SASEGT. DNA for the CDR3: TGTGCCAGCAGTCCCGAGACAACCTATCAGCCCCAGCATTTT. This translates into CASSPETTYQPQHF.

At least ten counts were recorded for this clonotype. V usage is TRBV6-2 or TRBV6-3 and J usage is TRBJ1-2, with D maybe TRBD1 (5 bases). Germline assignment: CDR1 MNHEY and CDR2 SVGEGT. Trimming removed 2 bases from V and 0 bases from J, with 13 bases in between. The CDR3 extends over 16 amino acids. CDR3 bases: TGTGCCAGCAGTTACCCGGCTGACAGCCCTAACTATGGCTACACCTTC. This encodes CASSYPADSPNYGYTF.

This clonotype has only one observation. The V gene is TRBV12-3 or TRBV12-4, the J gene TRBJ2-5; 12 nucleotides line up with TRBD2. J gave up 4 bases and V 6 bases, and 3 bases lay outside the gene matches. The CDR3 runs to 14 residues. The chain's CDR3 is CASRASGGVETQYF. CDR3 DNA: TGTGCCAGCAGAGCTAGCGGGGGGGTAGAGACCCAGTACTTC.

The chain couples TRBV5-4 to TRBJ2-3; D may be TRBD2 (6 bases). Per germline, CDR1 SGHNT and CDR2 YYREEE (reference sequence). This CDR3 is 15 amino acids long. With 7 bases removed from V and 3 bases from J, the gap between germline ends came to 18 bases. The CDR3 reads CASRAGGVVTDTQYF. In DNA, the CDR3 is TGTGCCAGCCGTGCTGGCGGGGTGGTAACAGATACGCAGTATTTT.

The chain employs TRBV20-1 and TRBJ1-5; D gene ambiguous. Germline-derived CDR1 and CDR2 are DFQATT and SNEGSKA (reference sequence). This CDR3 contains 14 residues. Trimming removed 3 bases at V and 2 bases at J, with 11 bases between. CDR3 DNA sequence: TGCAGTGCTAGTATGCTAGATGGCAATCAGCCCCAGCATTTT. The encoded protein is CSASMLDGNQPQHF.

This clonotype was counted between two and nine times. CDR3 nucleotides: TGCGCCAGCAGCTTGGAAATTGGCGGGGGGGCCGTCACCGGGGAGCTGTTTTTT. This encodes CASSLEIGGGAVTGELFF. The rearrangement links TRBV5-1 to TRBJ2-2, with 9 bases lining up with TRBD2. The CDR3 runs 18 residues. Trimming took 0 bases from V and 4 from J; bases not matched to a gene: 10. Per the germline V gene, CDR1 is SGHRS and CDR2 is YFSETQ. The whole variable domain, filled in from reference TRBV5-1 and TRBJ2-2, reads KAGVTQTPRYLIKTRGQQVTLSCSPISGHRSVSWYQQTPGQGLQFLFEYFSETQRNKGNFPGRFSGRQFSNSRSEMNVSTLELGDSALYLCASSLEIGGGAVTGELFFGEGSRLTVL.

The chain uses TRBV7-6 and TRBJ2-5; D may be TRBD1 or TRBD2 (5 bases each). Germline-derived CDR1 and CDR2 are SGHVS and FNYEAQ. The CDR3 runs 17 residues. V was shortened by 1 base and J by 1 base, with 16 bases between the two germline ends. This CDR3 is CASSLDDSGPLQETQYF. The DNA of the CDR3 is TGTGCCAGCAGCTTAGATGACAGCGGTCCCCTCCAAGAGACCCAGTACTTC. Based on the CDR3 plus reference TRBV7-6 and TRBJ2-5, the full variable domain is GAGVSQSPRYKVTKRGQDVALRCDPISGHVSLYWYRQALGQGPEFLTYFNYEAQQDKSGLPNDRFSAERPEGSISTLTIQRTEQRDSAMYRCASSLDDSGPLQETQYFGPGTRLLVL.

This clonotype has a count of ten or more. This chain links TRBV6-1 with TRBJ2-7; D gene ambiguous. CDR1 is MNHNS and CDR2 is SASEGT in the germline V gene. CDR3 length equals 11 residues. V lost 1 base to trimming and J lost 6 bases, with 4 bases between them. CDR3 region: CASSEDTEQYF. CDR3 in DNA: TGTGCCAGCAGTGAAGACACCGAGCAGTACTTC.

This sequence joins TRBV7-9 and TRBJ1-1; possibly TRBD1 for D (5 bases). The CDR3 totals 15 residues. V shed 4 bases and J shed 0 bases, with 12 bases lying between them. Germline V gene data show CDR1 as SEHNR and CDR2 as FQNEAQ (reference sequence). The chain's CDR3 is CASSSTTVLNTEAFF. CDR3 DNA: TGTGCCAGCAGCTCCACGACAGTACTGAACACTGAAGCTTTCTTT.

This clonotype has a count of ten or more. J is TRBJ1-6 and V is TRBV15; 8 bases map to TRBD1. The germline CDR1 and CDR2 sequences are LNHNV and YYDKDF (reference sequence). This CDR3 comprises 21 residues. The V gene end was trimmed by 0 bases and the J gene end by 2 bases; junction bases not matched to a gene: 15. The CDR3 sequence: CATSRETTRTGNFAYNSPLHF. CDR3 DNA: TGTGCCACCAGCAGAGAAACGACTAGGACAGGGAATTTTGCCTATAATTCACCCCTCCACTTT.

This clonotype was seen at least ten times. The J gene is TRBJ1-1, the V gene TRBV19, with TRBD1 as a possible D gene (6 bases). CDR1 is LNHDA, CDR2 SQIVND, per germline (reference sequence). The germline V and J ends were trimmed by 5 bases and 1 base, with 17 bases remaining between them. The CDR3 has 16 residues. The CDR3 DNA follows: TGTGCCAGTAGTCCCCGACAGGACCAGGGGAACACTGAAGCTTTCTTT. This translates into CASSPRQDQGNTEAFF.

The genes are TRBV12-3 or TRBV12-4 and TRBJ1-1, with TRBD1 as a possible D gene (5 bases). This CDR3 has 14 residues. V lost 7 bases to trimming and J lost 0 bases, with 12 bases between them. The CDR3 DNA reads TGTGCCAGCACCCCGGAACAGGTGAACACTGAAGCTTTCTTT. Translation gives CASTPEQVNTEAFF.

This clonotype has a count of ten or more. This chain connects TRBV28 to TRBJ1-2; D possibly corresponds to TRBD1 (6 bases). CDR1 MDHEN and CDR2 SYDVKM come from the germline V gene. V gave up 10 bases and J gave up 8 bases, with 14 bases separating them. This CDR3 has 11 amino acids. CDR3 bases: TGTGCCACCGGGACACCTCAGGGCTACACCTTC. Protein sequence: CATGTPQGYTF.

This clonotype was found many times. V and J are TRBV9 and TRBJ1-2; no reliable D call. Trimming took off 0 bases at V and 3 bases at J, with 9 bases between the two ends. The germline gives CDR1 SGDLS, CDR2 YYNGEE. This CDR3 region has 14 residues. The CDR3: CASSVDTGDYGYTF. The CDR3 nucleotides read TGTGCCAGCAGCGTAGACACTGGCGACTATGGCTACACCTTC.

This clonotype was seen ten or more times. The chain carries TRBV12-3 or TRBV12-4 and TRBJ1-1; D is perhaps TRBD1 (5 bases). This CDR3 spans 18 amino acids. V shed 6 bases and J shed 3 bases, with 26 bases lying between them. CDR3 residues: CASRPKQGWSDTDTEAFF. The CDR3 DNA reads TGTGCCAGCAGACCTAAGCAGGGTTGGTCCGACACTGACACTGAAGCTTTCTTT.

The chain employs TRBV14 and TRBJ2-5, with 11 bases that match TRBD2. V gave up 5 bases and J gave up 4 bases; unmatched junction bases: 6. CDR3 size: 15 residues. CDR1 and CDR2 from the germline V gene are SGHDN and FVKESK. The DNA of the CDR3 is TGTGCCAGCAGCGTTAGCGGGAGGGCAGGAGAGACCCAGTACTTC. Amino acids: CASSVSGRAGETQYF.

The gene calls are TRBV11-2 and TRBJ1-1; 7 bases are shared with TRBD1. Germline assignment: CDR1 SGHAT and CDR2 FQNNGV. V trimming: 3 bases; J trimming: 1 base; junction bases outside the gene matches: 11. The CDR3 has 17 amino acids. The CDR3 DNA reads as TGTGCCAGCAGCTTTTTACGAGGGGGCCTGCGGAACACTGAAGCTTTCTTT. Its protein is CASSFLRGGLRNTEAFF.

Points on this clonotype: Mismatch with germline at one junction end may stem from a read error. The CDR3 spells CASSLGEGSVAETKYF. CDR3 sequence (DNA): TGTGCCAGCAGCTTGGGAGAGGGCTCGGTCGCGGAGACCAAGTACTTC. V usage is TRBV5-5 and J usage is TRBJ2-5; perhaps TRBD2 as D (5 bases). Germline V gene sequence: CDR1 SGHKS, CDR2 YYEKEE (reference sequence). There are 16 residues in the CDR3.

This clonotype showed up many times. The chain carries TRBV11-2 and TRBJ2-2, with TRBD2 matching 7 bases. After removal of 5 bases from V and 7 bases from J, the junction contained 4 bases not matched to a gene. The CDR3 totals 13 residues. The V gene's germline CDR1 is SGHAT and CDR2 FQNNGV. The DNA of the CDR3 is TGTGCCAGCAGCCCAACTAGCGTCGGGGAGCTGTTTTTT. Residues: CASSPTSVGELFF.

The table lists this clonotype with many counts. J is TRBJ1-1 and V is TRBV3-1; D gene unclear. This CDR3 is built from 14 residues. V was pared by 2 bases and J by 3 bases, with 10 bases between. Germline CDR1 reads LGHDT; CDR2 reads YNNKEL (reference sequence). The DNA for the CDR3 is TGTGCCAGCAGCCAACATGCAACTGACACTGAAGCTTTCTTT. Its translation is CASSQHATDTEAFF.

This clonotype was recorded at least ten times. The chain combines TRBV29-1 with TRBJ1-1; a weak D match, TRBD1 (6 bases). Germline CDR1 reads SQVTM; CDR2 reads ANQGSEA. V was pared by 0 bases and J by 1 base, with 6 bases between. This CDR3 has 13 amino acids. The CDR3 DNA is TGCAGCGTTGAAGAACAGGGGAACACTGAAGCTTTCTTT. Translating it yields CSVEEQGNTEAFF. Full variable domain (outside the CDR3, taken from reference TRBV29-1 and TRBJ1-1): SAVISQKPSRDICQRGTSLTIQCQVDSQVTMMFWYRQQPGQSLTLIATANQGSEATYESGFVIDKFPISRPNLTFSTLTVSNMSPEDSSIYLCSVEEQGNTEAFFGQGTRLTVV.

The table lists this clonotype with many counts. This sequence joins TRBV12-3 or TRBV12-4 and TRBJ1-2; D perhaps matches TRBD1 (5 bases). This CDR3 has 15 amino acids. V was clipped by 3 bases and J by 3 bases, with 14 bases between them. As DNA, the CDR3 is TGTGCCAGCAGTTTTTTCAGGGCGGGTGACTATGGCTACACCTTC. Encoded protein: CASSFFRAGDYGYTF.